The T cell receptor (beta chain) described here comes from a study of Graves' ophthalmopathy and Graves' hyperthyroidism. Regarding the study as a whole: Appearing in blood as well were most expanded thyroid clonotypes above 0.001 frequency. In separating ophthalmopathy from stable hyperthyroidism, a 13-signature model achieved about 91% sensitivity and 81.08% specificity.

Germline V gives CDR1 MNHEY, CDR2 SVGAGI. V trimming: 6 bases; J trimming: 5 bases; junction bases outside the gene matches: 6. The CDR3 has 14 residues. The authors amplified TCR beta CDR3 regions from RNA transcripts. An initial RT-PCR round employing HTBI primers preceded a second-round multiplex PCR. TCRdb passed the multiplex PCR reads through MiXCR, listing each CDR3 protein once. The data hold 300,000 to 400,000 distinct CDR3 sequences, with 15% to 20% observed a single time. Among the exclusions were patients with other autoimmune diseases, uncontrolled infections, pregnancy or lactation. Serum thyroxine and TRAb, along with clinical symptoms, thyroid ultrasound and orbital computed tomography, were what diagnosis relied on. There are many counts of this clonotype. The antigen remains unidentified.

This receptor was taken from an adult man with Graves' ophthalmopathy. V gene TRBV6-5 combines with J gene TRBJ2-5; 10 bases map to TRBD1. Sequenced input: peripheral blood. The CDR3 region is CASRGGTGVETQYF. CDR3 nucleotides: TGTGCCAGCAGGGGCGGGACAGGGGTTGAGACCCAGTACTTC.